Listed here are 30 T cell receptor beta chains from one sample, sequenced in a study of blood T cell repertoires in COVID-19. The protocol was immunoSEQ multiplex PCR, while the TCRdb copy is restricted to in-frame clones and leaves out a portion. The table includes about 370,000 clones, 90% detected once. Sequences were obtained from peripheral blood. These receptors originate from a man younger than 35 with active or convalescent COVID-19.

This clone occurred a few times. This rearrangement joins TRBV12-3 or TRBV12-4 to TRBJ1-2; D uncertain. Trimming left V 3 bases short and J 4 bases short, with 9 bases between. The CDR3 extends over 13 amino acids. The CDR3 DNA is TGTGCCAGCAGTTTGGAGGTCCTCTATGGCTACACCTTC. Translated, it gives CASSLEVLYGYTF.

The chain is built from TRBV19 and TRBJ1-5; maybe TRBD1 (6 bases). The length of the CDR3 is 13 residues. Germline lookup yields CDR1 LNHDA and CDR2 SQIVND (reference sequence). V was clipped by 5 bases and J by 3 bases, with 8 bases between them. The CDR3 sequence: CASSGDTNQPQHF. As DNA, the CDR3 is TGTGCCAGTAGTGGGGACACCAATCAGCCCCAGCATTTT.

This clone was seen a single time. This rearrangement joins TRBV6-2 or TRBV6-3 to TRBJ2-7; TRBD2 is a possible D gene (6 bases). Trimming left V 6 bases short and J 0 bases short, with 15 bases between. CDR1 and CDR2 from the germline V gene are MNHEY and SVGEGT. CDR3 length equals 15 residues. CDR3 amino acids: CASSPYAGSSYEQYF. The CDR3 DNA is TGTGCCAGCAGCCCCTATGCGGGGAGCTCCTACGAGCAGTACTTC.

The CDR3 coding sequence is TGTGCCAGCAGCTTAGGGGGACATTCCACAGATACGCAGTATTTT. Amino acid sequence: CASSLGGHSTDTQYF. The gene calls are TRBV7-2 and TRBJ2-3; maybe TRBD1 (6 bases). CDR3 length: 15 amino acids. V was clipped by 1 base and J by 2 bases, with 10 bases between them. In germline, CDR1 is SGHTA, CDR2 FQGNSA.

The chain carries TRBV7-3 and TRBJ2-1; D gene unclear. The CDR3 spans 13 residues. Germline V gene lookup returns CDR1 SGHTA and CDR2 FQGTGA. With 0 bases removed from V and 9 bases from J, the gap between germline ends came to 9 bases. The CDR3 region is CASSLTPSPEQFF. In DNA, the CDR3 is TGTGCCAGCAGCTTAACCCCTAGTCCTGAGCAGTTCTTC. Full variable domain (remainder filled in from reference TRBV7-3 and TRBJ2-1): GAGVSQTPSNKVTEKGKYVELRCDPISGHTALYWYRQSLGQGPEFLIYFQGTGAADDSGLPNDRFFAVRPEGSVSTLKIQRTERGDSAVYLCASSLTPSPEQFFGPGTRLTVL.

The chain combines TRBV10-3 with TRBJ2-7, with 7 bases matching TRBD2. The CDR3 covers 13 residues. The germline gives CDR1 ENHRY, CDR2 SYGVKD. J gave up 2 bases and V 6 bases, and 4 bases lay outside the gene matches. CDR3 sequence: CAIRRESPYEQYF. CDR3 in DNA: TGTGCCATCAGGCGGGAGTCTCCCTACGAGCAGTACTTC.

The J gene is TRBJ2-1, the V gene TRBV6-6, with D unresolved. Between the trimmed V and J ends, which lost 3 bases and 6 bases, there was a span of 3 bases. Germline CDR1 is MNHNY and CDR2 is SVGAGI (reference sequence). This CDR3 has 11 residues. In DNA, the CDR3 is TGTGCCAGCAGTTATCTCAATGAGCAGTTCTTC. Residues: CASSYLNEQFF.

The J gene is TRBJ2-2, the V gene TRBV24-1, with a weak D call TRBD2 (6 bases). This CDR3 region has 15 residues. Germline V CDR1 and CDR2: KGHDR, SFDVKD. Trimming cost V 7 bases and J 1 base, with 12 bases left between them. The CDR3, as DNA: TGTGCCACCAGCGCCAGGCGGGGGAACACCGGGGAGCTGTTTTTT. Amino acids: CATSARRGNTGELFF.

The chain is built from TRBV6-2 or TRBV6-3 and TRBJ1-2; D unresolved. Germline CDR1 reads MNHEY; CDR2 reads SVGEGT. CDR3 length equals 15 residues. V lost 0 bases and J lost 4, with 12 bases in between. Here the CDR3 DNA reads TGTGCCAGCAGTTACTCGGAGCTAGCGTCCTATGGCTACACCTTC. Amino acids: CASSYSELASYGYTF.

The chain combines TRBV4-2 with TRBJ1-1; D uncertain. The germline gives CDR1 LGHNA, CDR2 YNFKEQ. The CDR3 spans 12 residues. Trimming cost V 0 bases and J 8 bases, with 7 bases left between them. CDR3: CASSQDGREAFF. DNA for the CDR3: TGTGCCAGCAGCCAAGATGGCAGGGAAGCTTTCTTT.

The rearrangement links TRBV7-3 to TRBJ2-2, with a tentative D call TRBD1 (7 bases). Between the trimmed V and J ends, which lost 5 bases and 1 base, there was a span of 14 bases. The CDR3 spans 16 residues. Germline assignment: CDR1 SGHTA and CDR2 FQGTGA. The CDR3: CASSPRQGLNTGELFF. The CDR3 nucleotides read TGTGCCAGCAGCCCAAGACAGGGACTGAACACCGGGGAGCTGTTTTTT.

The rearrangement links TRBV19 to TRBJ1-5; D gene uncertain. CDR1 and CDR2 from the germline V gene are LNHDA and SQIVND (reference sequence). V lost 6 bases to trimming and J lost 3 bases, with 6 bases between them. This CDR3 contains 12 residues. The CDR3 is CASRDYNQPQHF. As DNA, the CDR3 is TGTGCCAGTAGGGACTACAATCAGCCCCAGCATTTT.

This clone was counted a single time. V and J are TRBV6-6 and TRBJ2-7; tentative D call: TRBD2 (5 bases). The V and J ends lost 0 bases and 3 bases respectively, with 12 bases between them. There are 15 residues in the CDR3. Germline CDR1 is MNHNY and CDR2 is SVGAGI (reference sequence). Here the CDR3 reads CASSYSTGSGYEQYF. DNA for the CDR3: TGTGCCAGCAGTTACTCGACGGGGTCGGGCTACGAGCAGTACTTC.

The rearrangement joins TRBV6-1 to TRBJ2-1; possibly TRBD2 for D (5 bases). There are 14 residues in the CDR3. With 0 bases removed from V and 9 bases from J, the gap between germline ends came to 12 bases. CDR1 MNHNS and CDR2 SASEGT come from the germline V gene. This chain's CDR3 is CASSEAGVLGEQFF. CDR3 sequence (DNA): TGTGCCAGCAGTGAAGCCGGGGTTTTGGGTGAGCAGTTCTTC.

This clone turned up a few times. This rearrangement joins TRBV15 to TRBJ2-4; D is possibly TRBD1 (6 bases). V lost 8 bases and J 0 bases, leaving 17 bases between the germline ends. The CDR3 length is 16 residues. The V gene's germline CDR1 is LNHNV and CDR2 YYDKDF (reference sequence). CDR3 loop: CATSEPGELAKNIQYF. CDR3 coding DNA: TGTGCCACCTCGGAACCAGGGGAACTAGCCAAAAACATTCAGTACTTC.

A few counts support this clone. DNA of the CDR3: TGTGCCACCAGTGAACCGGGCAGGGGAGAGACCCAGTACTTC. It specifies CATSEPGRGETQYF. V gene TRBV24-1 combines with J gene TRBJ2-5, with TRBD1 as a possible D gene (6 bases). The CDR3 consists of 14 residues. V was pared by 4 bases and J by 4 bases, with 12 bases between. CDR1 KGHDR and CDR2 SFDVKD come from the germline V gene.

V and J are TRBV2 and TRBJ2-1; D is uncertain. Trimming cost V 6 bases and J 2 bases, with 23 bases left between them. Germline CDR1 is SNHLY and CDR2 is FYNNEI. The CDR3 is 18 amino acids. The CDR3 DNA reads TGTGCCAGCAGGGCCCCAGTGGGTGGGCAGACCGCCTACAATGAGCAGTTCTTC. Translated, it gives CASRAPVGGQTAYNEQFF.

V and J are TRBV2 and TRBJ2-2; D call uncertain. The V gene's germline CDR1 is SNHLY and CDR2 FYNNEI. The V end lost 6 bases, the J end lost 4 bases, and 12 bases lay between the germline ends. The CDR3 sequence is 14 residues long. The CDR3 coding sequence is TGTGCCAGCAGCCTCGACACCCTCACCGGGGAGCTGTTTTTT. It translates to CASSLDTLTGELFF.

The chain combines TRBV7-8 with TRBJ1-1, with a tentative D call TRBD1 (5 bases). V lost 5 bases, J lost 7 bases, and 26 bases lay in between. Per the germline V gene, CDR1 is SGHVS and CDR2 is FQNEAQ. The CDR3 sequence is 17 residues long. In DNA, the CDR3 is TGTGCCAGCAGCCCCCCCCGGGGGAGACGAGTTGTGGGTGAAGCTTTCTTT. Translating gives CASSPPRGRRVVGEAFF.

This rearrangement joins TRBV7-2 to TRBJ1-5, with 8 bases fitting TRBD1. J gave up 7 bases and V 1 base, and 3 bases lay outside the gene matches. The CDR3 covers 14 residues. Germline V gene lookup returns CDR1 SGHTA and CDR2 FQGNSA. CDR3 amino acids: CASSLDNRGQPQHF. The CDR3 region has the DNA TGTGCCAGCAGCTTAGATAACAGGGGGCAGCCCCAGCATTTT.

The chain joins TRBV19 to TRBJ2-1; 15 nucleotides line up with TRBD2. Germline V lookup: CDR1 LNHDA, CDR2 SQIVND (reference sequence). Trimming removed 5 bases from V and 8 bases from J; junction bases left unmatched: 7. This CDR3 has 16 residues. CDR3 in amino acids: CASSVWTSGRGDEQFF. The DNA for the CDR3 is TGTGCCAGTAGTGTCTGGACTAGCGGGAGGGGGGATGAGCAGTTCTTC.

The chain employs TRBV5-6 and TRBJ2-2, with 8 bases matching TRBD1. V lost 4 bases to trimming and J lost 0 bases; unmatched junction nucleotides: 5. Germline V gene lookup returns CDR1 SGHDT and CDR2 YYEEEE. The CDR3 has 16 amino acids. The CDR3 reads CASSPGTGANTGELFF. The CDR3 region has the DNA TGTGCCAGCAGCCCAGGGACAGGAGCGAACACCGGGGAGCTGTTTTTT.

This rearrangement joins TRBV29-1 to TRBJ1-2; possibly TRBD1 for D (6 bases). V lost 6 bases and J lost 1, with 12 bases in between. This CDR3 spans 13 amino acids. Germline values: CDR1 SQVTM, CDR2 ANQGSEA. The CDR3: CSVLGGINYGYTF. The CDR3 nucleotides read TGCAGCGTCCTAGGGGGTATTAACTATGGCTACACCTTC. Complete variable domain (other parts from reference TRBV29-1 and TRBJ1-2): SAVISQKPSRDICQRGTSLTIQCQVDSQVTMMFWYRQQPGQSLTLIATANQGSEATYESGFVIDKFPISRPNLTFSTLTVSNMSPEDSSIYLCSVLGGINYGYTFGSGTRLTVV.

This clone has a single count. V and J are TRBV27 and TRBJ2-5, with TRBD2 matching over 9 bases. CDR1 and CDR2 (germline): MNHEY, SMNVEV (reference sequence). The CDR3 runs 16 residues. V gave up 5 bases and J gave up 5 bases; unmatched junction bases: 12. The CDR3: CASSPRGLAGLETQYF. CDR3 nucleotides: TGTGCCAGCAGTCCTCGAGGGCTAGCGGGGCTGGAGACCCAGTACTTC.

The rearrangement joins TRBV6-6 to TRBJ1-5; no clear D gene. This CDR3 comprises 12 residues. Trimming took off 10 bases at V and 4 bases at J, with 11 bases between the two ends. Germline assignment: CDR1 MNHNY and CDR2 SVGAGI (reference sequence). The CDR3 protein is CATRAGNQPQHF. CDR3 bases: TGTGCCACCCGAGCCGGGAATCAGCCCCAGCATTTT.

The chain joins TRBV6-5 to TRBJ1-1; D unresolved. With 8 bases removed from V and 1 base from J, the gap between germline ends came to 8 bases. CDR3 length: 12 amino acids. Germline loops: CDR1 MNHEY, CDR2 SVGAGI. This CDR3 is CASGRQNTEAFF. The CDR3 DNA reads TGTGCCAGCGGCCGTCAGAACACTGAAGCTTTCTTT.

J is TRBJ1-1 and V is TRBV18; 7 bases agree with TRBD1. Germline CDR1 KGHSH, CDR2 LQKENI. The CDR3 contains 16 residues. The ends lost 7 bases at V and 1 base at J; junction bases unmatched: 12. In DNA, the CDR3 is TGTGCCAGCTATTTGGACAGGCCTAGGGGGAACACTGAAGCTTTCTTT. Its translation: CASYLDRPRGNTEAFF.

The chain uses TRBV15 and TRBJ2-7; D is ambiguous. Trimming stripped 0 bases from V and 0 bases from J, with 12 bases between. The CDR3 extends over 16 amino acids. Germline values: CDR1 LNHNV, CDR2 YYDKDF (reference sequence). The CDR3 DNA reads TGTGCCACCAGCAGAGACTTAGCAGCTCTCTCCTACGAGCAGTACTTC. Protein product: CATSRDLAALSYEQYF.

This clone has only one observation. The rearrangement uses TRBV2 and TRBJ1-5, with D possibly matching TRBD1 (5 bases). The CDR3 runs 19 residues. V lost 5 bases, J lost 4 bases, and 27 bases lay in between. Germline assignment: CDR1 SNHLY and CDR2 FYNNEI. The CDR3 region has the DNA TGTGCCAGCAGTACTAACCTCAATGGGGCTCAGGGTAGGAATCAGCCCCAGCATTTT. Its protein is CASSTNLNGAQGRNQPQHF.

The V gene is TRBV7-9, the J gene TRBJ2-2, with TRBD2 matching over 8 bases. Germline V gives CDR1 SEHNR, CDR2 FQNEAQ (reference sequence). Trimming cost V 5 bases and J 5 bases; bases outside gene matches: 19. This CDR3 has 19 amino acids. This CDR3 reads CASSPPSSESGSTTGELFF. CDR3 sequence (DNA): TGTGCCAGCAGCCCTCCCAGTTCGGAAAGCGGGAGTACAACCGGGGAGCTGTTTTTT. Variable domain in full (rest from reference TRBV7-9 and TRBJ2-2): DTGVSQNPRHKITKRGQNVTFRCDPISEHNRLYWYRQTLGQGPEFLTYFQNEAQLEKSRLLSDRFSAERPKGSFSTLEIQRTEQGDSAMYLCASSPPSSESGSTTGELFFGEGSRLTVL.